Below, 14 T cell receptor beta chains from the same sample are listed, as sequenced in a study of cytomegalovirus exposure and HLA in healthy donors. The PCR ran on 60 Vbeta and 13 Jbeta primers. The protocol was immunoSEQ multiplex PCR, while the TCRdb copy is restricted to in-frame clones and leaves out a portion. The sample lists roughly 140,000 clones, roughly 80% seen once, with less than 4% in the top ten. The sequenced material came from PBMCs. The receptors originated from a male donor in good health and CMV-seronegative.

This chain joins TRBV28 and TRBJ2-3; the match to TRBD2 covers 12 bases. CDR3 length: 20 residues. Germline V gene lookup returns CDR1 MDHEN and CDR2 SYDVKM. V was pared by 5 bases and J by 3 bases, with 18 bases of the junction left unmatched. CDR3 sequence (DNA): TGTGCCAGCAGTACATCACGACTAGCGGGAGTGATTGGTAAGACAGATACGCAGTATTTT. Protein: CASSTSRLAGVIGKTDTQYF. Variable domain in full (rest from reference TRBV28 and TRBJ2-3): DVKVTQSSRYLVKRTGEKVFLECVQDMDHENMFWYRQDPGLGLRLIYFSYDVKMKEKGDIPEGYSVSREKKERFSLILESASTNQTSMYLCASSTSRLAGVIGKTDTQYFGPGTRLTVL.

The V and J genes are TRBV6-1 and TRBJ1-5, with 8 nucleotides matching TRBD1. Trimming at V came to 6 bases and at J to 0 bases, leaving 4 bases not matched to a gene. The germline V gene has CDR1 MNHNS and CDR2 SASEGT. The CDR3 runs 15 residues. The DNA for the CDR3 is TGTGCCAGCAGCGTGGGACAGGTTAGCAATCAGCCCCAGCATTTT. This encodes CASSVGQVSNQPQHF.

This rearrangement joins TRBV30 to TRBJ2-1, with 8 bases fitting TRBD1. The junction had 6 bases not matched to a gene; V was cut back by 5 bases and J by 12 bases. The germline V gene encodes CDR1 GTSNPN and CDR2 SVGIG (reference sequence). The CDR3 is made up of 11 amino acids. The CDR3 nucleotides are TGTGCCTGGGGGGACAGGTCCGCGCAGTTCTTC. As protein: CAWGDRSAQFF.

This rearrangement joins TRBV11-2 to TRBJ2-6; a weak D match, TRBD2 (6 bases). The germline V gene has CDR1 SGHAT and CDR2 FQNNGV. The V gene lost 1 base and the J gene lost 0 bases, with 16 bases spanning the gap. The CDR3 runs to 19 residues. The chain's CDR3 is CASSLGGWRASSGANVLTF. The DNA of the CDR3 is TGTGCCAGCAGCTTAGGGGGATGGAGGGCTAGCTCTGGGGCCAACGTCCTGACTTTC.

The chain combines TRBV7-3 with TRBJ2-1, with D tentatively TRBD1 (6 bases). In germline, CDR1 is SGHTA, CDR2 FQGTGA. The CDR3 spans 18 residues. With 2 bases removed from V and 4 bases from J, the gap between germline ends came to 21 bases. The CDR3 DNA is TGTGCCAGCAGCTTATCCCCCCCAGGGGCCCCTTCGTACAATGAGCAGTTCTTC. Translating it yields CASSLSPPGAPSYNEQFF.

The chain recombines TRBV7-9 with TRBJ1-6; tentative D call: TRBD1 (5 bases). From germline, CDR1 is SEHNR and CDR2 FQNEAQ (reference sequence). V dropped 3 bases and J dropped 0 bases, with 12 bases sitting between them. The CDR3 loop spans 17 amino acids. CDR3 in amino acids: CASSFYGGGSYNSPLHF. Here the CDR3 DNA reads TGTGCCAGCAGCTTTTATGGCGGGGGCTCCTATAATTCACCCCTCCACTTT.

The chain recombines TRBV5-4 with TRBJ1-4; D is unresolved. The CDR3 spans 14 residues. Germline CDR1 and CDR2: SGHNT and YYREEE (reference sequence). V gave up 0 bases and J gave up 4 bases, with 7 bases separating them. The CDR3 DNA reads TGTGCCAGCAGCTTGGACAGCTATAATGAAAAACTGTTTTTT. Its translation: CASSLDSYNEKLFF.

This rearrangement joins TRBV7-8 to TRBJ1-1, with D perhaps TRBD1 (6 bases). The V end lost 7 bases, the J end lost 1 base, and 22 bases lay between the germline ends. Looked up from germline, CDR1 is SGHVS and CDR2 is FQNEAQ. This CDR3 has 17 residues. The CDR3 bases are TGTGCCAGCACCCTAGATATAAGGACAGAGCCGAACACTGAAGCTTTCTTT. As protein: CASTLDIRTEPNTEAFF.

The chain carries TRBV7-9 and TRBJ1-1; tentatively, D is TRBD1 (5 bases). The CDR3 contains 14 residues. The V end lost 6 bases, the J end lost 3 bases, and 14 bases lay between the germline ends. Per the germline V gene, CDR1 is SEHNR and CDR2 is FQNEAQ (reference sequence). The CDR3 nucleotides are TGTGCCAGCAGGCCTCAGGGAGGGGACACTGAAGCTTTCTTT. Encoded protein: CASRPQGGDTEAFF.

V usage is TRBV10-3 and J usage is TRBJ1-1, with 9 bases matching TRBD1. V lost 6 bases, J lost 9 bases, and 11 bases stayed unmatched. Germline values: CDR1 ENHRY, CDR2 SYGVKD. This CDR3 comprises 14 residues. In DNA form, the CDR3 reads TGTGCCATCAGGGGTGGACAGGGGCAGGGCAAAGCTTTCTTT. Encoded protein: CAIRGGQGQGKAFF.

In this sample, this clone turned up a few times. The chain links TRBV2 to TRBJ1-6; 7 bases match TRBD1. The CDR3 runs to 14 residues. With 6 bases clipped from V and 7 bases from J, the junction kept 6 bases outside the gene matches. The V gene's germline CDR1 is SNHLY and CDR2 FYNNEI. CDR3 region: CASSAMGQNSPLHF. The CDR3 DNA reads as TGTGCCAGCAGCGCCATGGGACAGAATTCACCCCTCCACTTT.

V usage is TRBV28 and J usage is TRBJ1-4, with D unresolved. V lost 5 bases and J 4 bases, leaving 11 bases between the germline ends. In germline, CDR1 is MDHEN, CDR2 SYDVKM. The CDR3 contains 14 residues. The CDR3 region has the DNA TGTGCCAGCAGTACCCGGCGGAGTAATGAAAAACTGTTTTTT. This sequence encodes CASSTRRSNEKLFF.

The CDR3 nucleotides read TGCAGCGCCCTAGAACCTCGGGGTTACAATGAGCAGTTCTTC. Translation gives CSALEPRGYNEQFF. The chain combines TRBV29-1 with TRBJ2-1; weak D call: TRBD2 (5 bases). The CDR3 consists of 14 residues. Deletions cut 7 bases from V and 4 bases from J, with 17 bases between. Germline V gives CDR1 SQVTM, CDR2 ANQGSEA.

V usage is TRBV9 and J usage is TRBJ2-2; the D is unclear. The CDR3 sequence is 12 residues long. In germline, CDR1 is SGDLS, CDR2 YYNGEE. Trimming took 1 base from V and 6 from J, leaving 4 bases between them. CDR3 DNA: TGTGCCAGCAGCGTATCCTCCGGGGAGCTGTTTTTT. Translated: CASSVSSGELFF.